The 28 T cell receptor beta chains below all came from one sample that was sequenced in a study of cytomegalovirus exposure and HLA in healthy donors listed by TCRdb under 2017. The library was generated by the immunoSEQ multiplex PCR assay. For the multiplex PCR, a mixture combining 60 forward primers for TCR Vbeta segments and 13 reverse primers for TCR Jbeta segments was used. TCRdb carries this immuneACCESS record with in-frame sequences only. Its versions omit some clonotypes, under half of them owing to an unresolved V gene in the studies checked, with the rest unexplained. This sample gives about 240,000 clones in total; 70% to 90% of them show up just once. In total, the top ten clones hold 0.2% to 0.25% of the sample. Sequencing input: PBMCs. The receptors shown here come from a girl aged 2 to 10 in good health and CMV-seronegative.

The chain carries TRBV5-1 and TRBJ2-1; a possible D gene is TRBD1 (7 bases). Trimming left V 2 bases short and J 7 bases short, with 22 bases between. The germline CDR1 and CDR2 sequences are SGHRS and YFSETQ. The CDR3 runs 17 residues. As DNA, the CDR3 is TGCGCCAGCAGCTTTCGGGGGAGAGAGGGGGCGCTTAATGAGCAGTTCTTC. It specifies CASSFRGREGALNEQFF.

V usage is TRBV10-3 and J usage is TRBJ1-1; tentatively, D is TRBD1 (6 bases). There are 15 residues in the CDR3. Germline V gene data show CDR1 as ENHRY and CDR2 as SYGVKD. Trimming shortened V by 10 bases and J by 4 bases, and 22 bases separated the two germline ends. CDR3 sequence reads: CASNDGGRWGTEAFF. CDR3 coding DNA: TGTGCCAGCAACGACGGGGGGCGTTGGGGCACTGAAGCTTTCTTT.

V gene TRBV7-9 combines with J gene TRBJ1-5, with 7 bases fitting TRBD1. Looked up from germline, CDR1 is SEHNR and CDR2 is FQNEAQ (reference sequence). V was clipped by 5 bases and J by 0 bases; unmatched bases: 7. The CDR3 extends over 16 amino acids. CDR3 sequence: CASSPGTALSNQPQHF. The CDR3 nucleotides read TGTGCCAGCAGCCCCGGGACAGCCCTTAGCAATCAGCCCCAGCATTTT.

The V gene is TRBV4-2, the J gene TRBJ2-3, with D unresolved. Per germline, CDR1 LGHNA and CDR2 YNFKEQ. This CDR3 spans 14 amino acids. With 1 base removed from V and 0 bases from J, the gap between germline ends came to 5 bases. The CDR3 nucleotides are TGTGCCAGCAGCCAAGGGGCGAGCACAGATACGCAGTATTTT. The encoded protein is CASSQGASTDTQYF.

The chain links TRBV5-6 to TRBJ2-5; 7 bases fit TRBD1. The J call is in doubt because the DNA end fits TRBJ2-7 better. CDR1 SGHDT and CDR2 YYEEEE come from the germline V gene. The CDR3 totals 14 residues. CDR3 sequence: CASSRGQALYEQYF. CDR3 nucleotide sequence: TGTGCCAGCAGCCGCGGACAGGCCTTGTACGAGCAGTACTTC.

The CDR3 here is CASSKTATGLNTEAFF. The CDR3 region has the DNA TGTGCCAGCAGCAAAACCGCTACAGGGCTGAACACTGAAGCTTTCTTT. This chain links TRBV21-1 with TRBJ1-1; no check of the table's D call, TRBD1, against the DNA was made. TRBV21-1 is classified as a pseudogene. This CDR3 has 16 residues.

The CDR3 DNA is TGTGCCAGCAGCTTGGGGGGACAGCCTAAACTGTTTTTT. As protein: CASSLGGQPKLFF. This sequence joins TRBV7-9 and TRBJ1-4; 7 nucleotides align to TRBD1. Germline lookup yields CDR1 SEHNR and CDR2 FQNEAQ (reference sequence). CDR3 length equals 13 residues. With V trimmed by 3 bases and J by 11 bases, 6 bases remained unmatched.

V usage is TRBV21-1 and J usage is TRBJ2-5; TRBD2 is the table's D call, not checked against the DNA. TRBV21-1 is recorded as a pseudogene. The length of the CDR3 is 11 residues. CDR3 sequence (DNA): TGTTCGGTATTTAGTGGTGAGACCCAGTACTTC. It yields the protein CSVFSGETQYF.

The chain employs TRBV30 and TRBJ1-6; D is ambiguous. The CDR3 contains 14 residues. The V end lost 4 bases, the J end lost 7 bases, and 14 bases lay between the germline ends. The germline CDR1 and CDR2 sequences are GTSNPN and SVGIG (reference sequence). The CDR3 DNA follows: TGTGCCTGGAAACTGGTCCAAGCAAATTCACCCCTCCACTTT. Translated, it gives CAWKLVQANSPLHF.

The rearrangement joins TRBV6-6 to TRBJ2-7, with 10 bases aligning to TRBD1. J was trimmed by 4 bases and V by 5 bases; bases with no gene match: 8. CDR3 length: 15 residues. Germline assignment: CDR1 MNHNY and CDR2 SVGAGI (reference sequence). The CDR3 reads CASSDQTGGRYEQYF. In DNA, the CDR3 is TGTGCCAGCAGTGACCAGACAGGGGGCCGGTACGAGCAGTACTTC.

The J gene is TRBJ2-3, the V gene TRBV6-6; 7 bases are a match to TRBD1. Germline V gene data show CDR1 as MNHNY and CDR2 as SVGAGI (reference sequence). Losses at the gene ends were 8 bases for V and 0 bases for J; bases not matched to a gene: 2. The CDR3 has 13 residues. CDR3 sequence (DNA): TGTGCCAGCGGGGACAGAAGCACAGATACGCAGTATTTT. Protein product: CASGDRSTDTQYF.

The CDR3 sequence: CAISARLDTLQSKAFF. The CDR3 region has the DNA TGTGCCATCAGTGCGCGCCTTGACACGTTACAATCAAAAGCTTTCTTT. The V call is TRBV10-3, the J call TRBJ1-1; D unclear. The CDR3 length is 16 residues. V dropped 4 bases and J dropped 9 bases, with 24 bases sitting between them. Germline V lookup: CDR1 ENHRY, CDR2 SYGVKD.

V usage is TRBV2 and J usage is TRBJ2-7; 10 bases are shared with TRBD2. Germline V gives CDR1 SNHLY, CDR2 FYNNEI. CDR3 size: 15 residues. J was trimmed by 5 bases and V by 2 bases; bases with no gene match: 6. The CDR3 sequence: CASSERASGGDEQYF. The CDR3 DNA sequence: TGTGCCAGCAGTGAACGGGCTAGCGGGGGCGACGAGCAGTACTTC.

The rearrangement joins TRBV2 to TRBJ2-1; TRBD2 agrees at 9 bases. The germline CDR1 and CDR2 sequences are SNHLY and FYNNEI. The CDR3 covers 15 residues. The V segment lost 2 bases and the J segment 9 bases; nucleotides outside the gene matches: 8. The CDR3 DNA is TGTGCCAGCAGTGAATCTGCGGGGGGGCCCACTGAGCAGTTCTTC. Its translation is CASSESAGGPTEQFF. Based on the CDR3 plus reference TRBV2 and TRBJ2-1, the full variable domain is EPEVTQTPSHQVTQMGQEVILRCVPISNHLYFYWYRQILGQKVEFLVSFYNNEISEKSEIFDDQFSVERPDGSNFTLKIRSTKLEDSAMYFCASSESAGGPTEQFFGPGTRLTVL.

The rearrangement uses TRBV6-6 and TRBJ2-5; tentative D call: TRBD2 (5 bases). The DNA end lines up better with TRBJ2-7; the J call may be wrong. CDR1 is MNHNY, CDR2 SVGAGI, per germline (reference sequence). The CDR3 sequence is 12 residues long. CDR3 residues: CASSPTNYEQYF. The DNA of the CDR3 is TGTGCCAGCAGCCCGACTAACTACGAGCAGTACTTC.

V is TRBV6-1 and J is TRBJ2-7; D gene ambiguous. V was clipped by 2 bases and J by 0 bases, with 11 bases between them. CDR3 length: 15 residues. Germline lookup yields CDR1 MNHNS and CDR2 SASEGT. The CDR3, as DNA: TGTGCCAGCAGTGAAAGTCCCCCCAGCTCCTACGAGCAGTACTTC. This gives the protein CASSESPPSSYEQYF.

Written as DNA, the CDR3 is TGTGCCAGCAGGGAGGGATGGGGGACAGATACGCAGTATTTT. Translation gives CASREGWGTDTQYF. This chain connects TRBV6-5 to TRBJ2-3; a possible D gene is TRBD2 (6 bases). Trimming pared 6 bases from V and 3 bases from J, leaving 13 bases between. There are 14 residues in the CDR3. Germline V gene data show CDR1 as MNHEY and CDR2 as SVGAGI.

CDR3 in DNA: TGTGCCAGCAGTTTGCGGACAGGGGAGGGGTCACCCCTCCACTTT. Translation gives CASSLRTGEGSPLHF. The V call is TRBV6-6, the J call TRBJ1-6; 9 positions agree with TRBD1. The CDR3 contains 15 residues. With V trimmed by 4 bases and J by 10 bases, 8 bases remained unmatched. Germline lookup yields CDR1 MNHNY and CDR2 SVGAGI (reference sequence).

This chain uses TRBV6-5 with TRBJ2-3; D is perhaps TRBD2 (5 bases). V shed 5 bases and J shed 0 bases, with 12 bases lying between them. Germline V gives CDR1 MNHEY, CDR2 SVGAGI. This CDR3 has 15 amino acids. CDR3 protein: CASSPGVKSTDTQYF. The CDR3 bases are TGTGCCAGCAGTCCCGGGGTAAAGAGCACAGATACGCAGTATTTT.

The V gene is TRBV5-1, the J gene TRBJ1-2; no firm D call. The CDR3 has 13 residues. The V and J ends lost 7 bases and 2 bases respectively, with 12 bases between them. Per the germline V gene, CDR1 is SGHRS and CDR2 is YFSETQ. The CDR3 here is CASRGPENYGYTF. CDR3 nucleotides: TGCGCCAGCCGAGGGCCGGAGAACTATGGCTACACCTTC.

This clone was picked up a small number of times. V gene TRBV9 combines with J gene TRBJ2-5; unclear D gene. Germline V gives CDR1 SGDLS, CDR2 YYNGEE. V lost 3 bases and J 3 bases, leaving 9 bases between the germline ends. The CDR3 consists of 13 residues. For the CDR3, the DNA is TGTGCCAGCAGCGGAACGCTAGAAGAGACCCAGTACTTC. Its translation: CASSGTLEETQYF.

This clone occurred a few times. This sample also contains other DNA sequences that code for the same CDR3. The rearrangement uses TRBV18 and TRBJ1-1; D remains unclear. V lost 3 bases, J lost 2 bases, and 7 bases lay in between. From germline, CDR1 is KGHSH and CDR2 LQKENI. The CDR3 consists of 13 residues. The CDR3 DNA reads as TGTGCCAGCTCACCGGCCGTAAACACTGAAGCTTTCTTT. It translates to CASSPAVNTEAFF.

This clone has just one count. The J gene is TRBJ1-2, the V gene TRBV15, with 11 nucleotides matching TRBD1. This CDR3 comprises 16 residues. Germline lookup yields CDR1 LNHNV and CDR2 YYDKDF (reference sequence). The V segment lost 3 bases and the J segment 2 bases; nucleotides outside the gene matches: 5. The CDR3 spells CATSRSGTGGNYGYTF. In DNA, the CDR3 is TGTGCCACCAGCAGGTCCGGGACAGGGGGAAACTATGGCTACACCTTC.

This clone turned up a few times. The rearrangement joins TRBV7-9 to TRBJ1-4, with D perhaps TRBD1 (5 bases). Germline V CDR1 and CDR2: SEHNR, FQNEAQ (reference sequence). V was pared by 5 bases and J by 1 base, with 5 bases between. The CDR3 consists of 13 residues. The CDR3 here is CASSRGTNEKLFF. Here the CDR3 DNA reads TGTGCCAGCAGCAGGGGAACTAATGAAAAACTGTTTTTT. Full variable domain (rest looked up from reference TRBV7-9 and TRBJ1-4): DTGVSQNPRHKITKRGQNVTFRCDPISEHNRLYWYRQTLGQGPEFLTYFQNEAQLEKSRLLSDRFSAERPKGSFSTLEIQRTEQGDSAMYLCASSRGTNEKLFFGSGTQLSVL.

The genes are TRBV29-1 and TRBJ2-7; TRBD2 matches 10 bases. Per germline, CDR1 SQVTM and CDR2 ANQGSEA. The V and J ends lost 6 bases and 0 bases, in that order; junction bases with no gene match: 2. The CDR3 has 13 residues. This chain's CDR3 is CSVLAGGSYEQYF. Written as DNA, the CDR3 is TGCAGCGTCTTAGCGGGAGGCTCCTACGAGCAGTACTTC.

This clone was detected once. V gene TRBV4-1 combines with J gene TRBJ2-3; D ambiguous. With 8 bases removed from V and 1 base from J, the gap between germline ends came to 7 bases. Germline CDR1 and CDR2: MGHRA and YSYEKL. The CDR3 contains 12 residues. The CDR3 DNA follows: TGCGCCAGCGGTGGGCGCACAGATACGCAGTATTTT. Its protein product is CASGGRTDTQYF.

This chain links TRBV5-1 with TRBJ2-2; D is ambiguous. CDR1 and CDR2 from the germline V gene are SGHRS and YFSETQ. CDR3 length: 13 residues. V lost 3 bases and J 3 bases, leaving 6 bases between the germline ends. The CDR3 loop is CASSSTHTGELFF. The CDR3, as DNA: TGCGCCAGCAGCTCCACTCACACCGGGGAGCTGTTTTTT.

This clone occurred a few times. This chain joins TRBV2 and TRBJ1-1; D is perhaps TRBD1 (6 bases). In germline, CDR1 is SNHLY, CDR2 FYNNEI. The CDR3 contains 16 residues. Between the trimmed V and J ends, which lost 3 bases and 1 base, there was a span of 15 bases. The CDR3 DNA reads as TGTGCCAGCAGTGATGGGGGCTCGGATAGGAACACTGAAGCTTTCTTT. Its translation is CASSDGGSDRNTEAFF.